This is a list of T cell receptor beta chains from one sample in a study of shared clonotypes between healthy human individuals. Assay: immunoSEQ multiplex PCR; the TCRdb copy retains only in-frame clones and omits some. The sample includes over a million clones, 78% of them seen just once. The specimen was memory CD4+ T cells from PBMCs. The receptors were gathered from a young man in good health. Some clones in this sample may be carry-over from other donors' samples. Each CDR3 is given with its conserved first and last residue. Fields, in order: D gene, V gene, J gene, CDR3 DNA, CDR3 protein. A D gene is named only where the DNA matches it firmly.

d_call: -; v_call: TRBV7-2; j_call: TRBJ2-5; cdr3_nt: TGTGCCAGCAGCTTAGGGCTTACGGTCAGTGGAGAGACCCAGTACTTC; cdr3_aa: CASSLGLTVSGETQYF
d_call: TRBD1; v_call: TRBV18; j_call: TRBJ2-7; cdr3_nt: TGTGCCAGCTCGTCCGGACAGGACTACGAGCAGTACTTC; cdr3_aa: CASSSGQDYEQYF
d_call: TRBD1; v_call: TRBV7-6; j_call: TRBJ2-7; cdr3_nt: TGTGCCAGCAGCTCGGGACAGCCCCCCTACGAGCAGTACTTC; cdr3_aa: CASSSGQPPYEQYF
d_call: TRBD2; v_call: TRBV5-5; j_call: TRBJ2-5; cdr3_nt: TGTGCCAGCAGCGGGGGGACTAGCGGGTACCAAGAGACCCAGTACTTC; cdr3_aa: CASSGGTSGYQETQYF
d_call: -; v_call: TRBV7-9; j_call: TRBJ2-7; cdr3_nt: TGTGCCAGCAGCTTACTGGGATACGAGCAGTACTTC; cdr3_aa: CASSLLGYEQYF
d_call: -; v_call: TRBV28; j_call: TRBJ2-6; cdr3_nt: TGTGCCAGCAGGTGGTCAGGGGCCCCTGGTCGCGTCCTGACTTTC; cdr3_aa: CASRWSGAPGRVLTF
d_call: TRBD1; v_call: TRBV19; j_call: TRBJ2-7; cdr3_nt: TGTGCCAGTAGTACCAGGGGGCGCGGGGAGCAGTACTTC; cdr3_aa: CASSTRGRGEQYF
d_call: TRBD1; v_call: TRBV4-3; j_call: TRBJ1-2; cdr3_nt: TGCGCCAGCAGCCAAGATCTTGGGACAGGAGATGCCTACACCTTC; cdr3_aa: CASSQDLGTGDAYTF
d_call: TRBD2; v_call: TRBV5-1; j_call: TRBJ2-3; cdr3_nt: TGCGCCAGCAGCCAGACTAGCGGGAGTTCGGGTACGCAGTATTTT; cdr3_aa: CASSQTSGSSGTQYF
d_call: TRBD1; v_call: TRBV5-6; j_call: TRBJ1-1; cdr3_nt: TGTGCCAGCAGCTTGGTGGGACAGGGAATAAACACTGAAGCTTTCTTT; cdr3_aa: CASSLVGQGINTEAFF
d_call: -; v_call: TRBV5-1; j_call: TRBJ2-2; cdr3_nt: TGCGCCAGCAGCCCTGAGGACCGCAACACCGGGGAGCTGTTTTTT; cdr3_aa: CASSPEDRNTGELFF
d_call: -; v_call: TRBV5-1; j_call: TRBJ2-5; cdr3_nt: TGCGCCAGCAGCAACGGTGGAGCTCAAGAGACCCAGTACTTC; cdr3_aa: CASSNGGAQETQYF
d_call: -; v_call: TRBV2; j_call: TRBJ2-7; cdr3_nt: TGTGCCAGCAGTGGACGGACAGCTTCCTACGAGCAGTACTTC; cdr3_aa: CASSGRTASYEQYF
d_call: -; v_call: TRBV18; j_call: TRBJ1-4; cdr3_nt: TGTGCCAGCTCACTACAAGCTAATGAAAAACTGTTTTTT; cdr3_aa: CASSLQANEKLFF